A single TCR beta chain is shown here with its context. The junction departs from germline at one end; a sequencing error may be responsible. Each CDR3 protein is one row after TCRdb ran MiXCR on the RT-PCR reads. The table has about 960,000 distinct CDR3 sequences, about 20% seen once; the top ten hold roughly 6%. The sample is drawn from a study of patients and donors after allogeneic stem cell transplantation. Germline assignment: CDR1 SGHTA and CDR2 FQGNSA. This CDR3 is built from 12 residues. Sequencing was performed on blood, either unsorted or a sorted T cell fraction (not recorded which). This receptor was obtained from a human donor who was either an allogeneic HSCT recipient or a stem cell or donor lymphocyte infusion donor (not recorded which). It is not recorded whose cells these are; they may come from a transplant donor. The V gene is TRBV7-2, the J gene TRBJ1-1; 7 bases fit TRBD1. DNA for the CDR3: TGTGCCAGCAGCTTAGAGCGAGGGGGCGGTATCTTT. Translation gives CASSLERGGGIF.